This T cell receptor beta chain was retrieved from a study of T cells in Graves' hyperthyroidism and ophthalmopathy. The CDR3 has 13 amino acids. Germline loops: CDR1 SGHAT, CDR2 FQNNGV. V lost 5 bases, J lost 8 bases, and 12 bases lay in between. The investigators amplified TCR beta CDR3 regions from RNA transcripts. Carried out on the TCR CDR3, a first-round RT-PCR used the HTBI primer set. TCRdb passed the multiplex PCR reads through MiXCR, listing each CDR3 protein once. The sample carries a few hundred thousand distinct CDR3 sequences, around a sixth recorded once. Uncontrolled infection, other autoimmune disease, pregnancy or lactation barred patients from enrollment. Drawn at first hyperthyroidism diagnosis, the blood sample preceded any ophthalmopathy symptoms. In its sample, this clonotype was seen many times.

The receptor's source is a woman aged 18-30 years with Graves' hyperthyroidism that later progressed to Graves' ophthalmopathy. The sequenced sample consisted of blood. This chain connects TRBV11-2 to TRBJ2-2; D is undetermined. The CDR3 region is CASSPQYTGELFF. In DNA, the CDR3 is TGTGCCAGCAGCCCGCAGTATACGGGGGAGCTGTTTTTT.